Each of the 28 T cell receptor beta chains below was sequenced from the same sample in a study of T cell responses to AZD1222 COVID-19 vaccine. The data were produced by immunoSEQ multiplex PCR, yet TCRdb's version contains in-frame clones alone and is incomplete. The sample comprises about 140,000 clones, around 92% of which are singletons, and around 3.5% rests with the top ten. This specimen was peripheral blood, taken 28 days after the second AZD1222 dose. The receptors were gathered from an adult who received the AZD1222 COVID-19 vaccine.

The chain employs TRBV23-1 and TRBJ2-3; 7 positions match TRBD2. TRBV23-1 is labeled an ORF, and its function is uncertain. The J segment lost 1 base and the V segment lost 1 base, leaving 20 bases of the junction unmatched. The CDR3 totals 21 residues. This CDR3 is CASSQLVRGLDLLYCTDTQYF. CDR3 coding DNA: TGCGCCAGCAGTCAATTAGTTCGTGGACTAGACCTCCTCTATTGCACAGATACGCAGTATTTT.

The DNA for the CDR3 is TGTGCCAGTAGTACTCAGGTGGCAAGTGACTATGGCTACACCTTC. It specifies CASSTQVASDYGYTF. This chain joins TRBV19 and TRBJ1-2; the D is unclear. Germline V gives CDR1 LNHDA, CDR2 SQIVND (reference sequence). CDR3 size: 15 residues. With 4 bases removed from V and 3 bases from J, the gap between germline ends came to 15 bases.

V and J are TRBV28 and TRBJ2-7; unclear D gene. CDR1 and CDR2 (germline): MDHEN, SYDVKM. Trimming removed 2 bases at V and 4 bases at J, with 9 bases between. The CDR3 consists of 13 residues. CDR3 sequence reads: CASSLAPRYEQYF. The CDR3 nucleotides are TGTGCCAGCAGTTTAGCGCCCCGGTACGAGCAGTACTTC.

This chain joins TRBV19 and TRBJ1-3; TRBD1 is a possible D gene (6 bases). The CDR3 is 14 amino acids. V lost 7 bases and J lost 0, with 10 bases in between. CDR1 and CDR2 (germline): LNHDA, SQIVND (reference sequence). The CDR3 DNA follows: TGTGCCAGTAAGGAACAGGGCTCTGGAAACACCATATATTTT. The encoded protein is CASKEQGSGNTIYF.

CDR3 coding DNA: TGTGCCACCACGCCGGGACAACCCTACGAGCAGTACTTC. Translated, it gives CATTPGQPYEQYF. The chain couples TRBV6-5 to TRBJ2-7; possible D gene TRBD1, 6 bases. V lost 10 bases, J lost 2 bases, and 15 bases lay in between. CDR1 and CDR2 (germline): MNHEY, SVGAGI. The CDR3 consists of 13 residues.

This chain links TRBV27 with TRBJ2-5; 11 bases align to TRBD1. The germline V gene has CDR1 MNHEY and CDR2 SMNVEV (reference sequence). The junction had 7 bases not matched to a gene; V was cut back by 5 bases and J by 5 bases. The CDR3 runs to 15 residues. The CDR3 protein is CASSAWTGGRETQYF. The DNA of the CDR3 is TGTGCCAGCAGTGCCTGGACAGGGGGCAGGGAGACCCAGTACTTC.

This chain connects TRBV28 to TRBJ2-5, with 13 bases matching TRBD2. The J segment lost 4 bases and the V segment lost 6 bases, leaving 8 bases of the junction unmatched. The CDR3 length is 16 residues. Germline CDR1 reads MDHEN; CDR2 reads SYDVKM. In nucleotides, the CDR3 is TGTGCCAGCAGGTCGACTAGCGGGAGGCTTGGAGAGACCCAGTACTTC. Its protein product is CASRSTSGRLGETQYF.

The chain is built from TRBV5-4 and TRBJ2-1; 8 nucleotides match TRBD2. The CDR3 sequence is 16 residues long. Germline-derived CDR1 and CDR2 are SGHNT and YYREEE (reference sequence). Trimming cost V 4 bases and J 2 bases; bases outside gene matches: 8. The CDR3 here is CASSATLAGTYNEQFF. In DNA form, the CDR3 reads TGTGCCAGCAGCGCTACCTTAGCGGGAACCTACAATGAGCAGTTCTTC. The full variable domain, completed using reference TRBV5-4 and TRBJ2-1, is ETGVTQSPTHLIKTRGQQVTLRCSSQSGHNTVSWYQQALGQGPQFIFQYYREEENGRGNFPPRFSGLQFPNYSSELNVNALELDDSALYLCASSATLAGTYNEQFFGPGTRLTVL.

V usage is TRBV28 and J usage is TRBJ2-7; D is unclear. The germline gives CDR1 MDHEN, CDR2 SYDVKM. CDR3 length: 14 amino acids. Trimming took off 1 base at V and 0 bases at J, with 7 bases between the two ends. Written as DNA, the CDR3 is TGTGCCAGCAGTTTATCACTGACCTCCTACGAGCAGTACTTC. The encoded protein is CASSLSLTSYEQYF. The full variable domain, in which reference TRBV28 and TRBJ2-7 provide the parts outside the CDR3, is DVKVTQSSRYLVKRTGEKVFLECVQDMDHENMFWYRQDPGLGLRLIYFSYDVKMKEKGDIPEGYSVSREKKERFSLILESASTNQTSMYLCASSLSLTSYEQYFGPGTRLTVT.

This sequence joins TRBV29-1 and TRBJ2-7, with 7 bases lining up with TRBD1. The CDR3 is 11 residues long. Trimming took 7 bases from V and 5 from J; bases not matched to a gene: 5. CDR1 and CDR2 (germline): SQVTM, ANQGSEA. CDR3 in DNA: TGCAGCGGGCGACAGGGCGACGAGCAGTACTTC. Its protein product is CSGRQGDEQYF.

The gene calls are TRBV6-5 and TRBJ1-5; 7 nucleotides align to TRBD1. The germline gives CDR1 MNHEY, CDR2 SVGAGI. V lost 10 bases to trimming and J lost 3 bases; unmatched junction nucleotides: 12. There are 15 residues in the CDR3. In DNA, the CDR3 is TGTGCCACCGACCCTGGACAGGCCTACAATCAGCCCCAGCATTTT. Translated: CATDPGQAYNQPQHF.

CDR3 loop: CASSQGTGGRYGYTF. DNA for the CDR3: TGCGCCAGCAGCCAAGGGACAGGGGGCCGGTATGGCTACACCTTC. The rearrangement uses TRBV4-3 and TRBJ1-2; 11 bases map to TRBD1. From germline, CDR1 is LGHNA and CDR2 YSLEER. V lost 1 base, J lost 5 bases, and 3 bases stayed unmatched. This CDR3 is built from 15 residues.

The chain combines TRBV21-1 with TRBJ1-4; whether TRBD1, the table's D call, matches the DNA was not checked. TRBV21-1 corresponds to a pseudogene. The CDR3 covers 12 residues. CDR3 region: CARDSFNEKLFF. The CDR3 coding sequence is TGTGCCAGGGACAGTTTCAATGAAAAACTGTTTTTT.

The V gene is TRBV5-6, the J gene TRBJ1-1, with 7 bases identical to TRBD1. The V gene end was trimmed by 0 bases and the J gene end by 0 bases; junction bases not matched to a gene: 2. The CDR3 sequence is 15 residues long. Per germline, CDR1 SGHDT and CDR2 YYEEEE. CDR3 region: CASSLVQGLNTEAFF. CDR3 nucleotides: TGTGCCAGCAGCTTGGTACAGGGGCTGAACACTGAAGCTTTCTTT.

This clone was detected only once. J is TRBJ2-3 and V is TRBV6-1; D is unclear. Germline V lookup: CDR1 MNHNS, CDR2 SASEGT. V was clipped by 2 bases and J by 0 bases, with 6 bases between them. There are 14 residues in the CDR3. The CDR3 sequence is CASSEQDSTDTQYF. In nucleotides, the CDR3 is TGTGCCAGCAGTGAACAGGATAGCACAGATACGCAGTATTTT.

The chain links TRBV29-1 to TRBJ1-1; unclear D gene. The CDR3 consists of 11 residues. V dropped 4 bases and J dropped 6 bases, with 9 bases sitting between them. Germline assignment: CDR1 SQVTM and CDR2 ANQGSEA. The CDR3 is CSVVNPPEAFF. The CDR3 nucleotides read TGCAGCGTTGTCAATCCCCCTGAAGCTTTCTTT.

The chain links TRBV27 to TRBJ2-5; 7 nucleotides agree with TRBD1. Germline CDR1 MNHEY, CDR2 SMNVEV (reference sequence). Losses at the gene ends were 4 bases for V and 1 base for J; bases not matched to a gene: 3. The CDR3 runs to 14 residues. CDR3 DNA: TGTGCCAGCAGTTGGAGGACAGGCCAAGAGACCCAGTACTTC. It is translated as CASSWRTGQETQYF.

The chain combines TRBV29-1 with TRBJ1-1; perhaps TRBD1 as D (5 bases). The V gene lost 6 bases and the J gene lost 8 bases, with 16 bases spanning the gap. Germline values: CDR1 SQVTM, CDR2 ANQGSEA. This CDR3 contains 12 residues. This CDR3 is CSVAGTGVEAFF. CDR3 DNA sequence: TGCAGCGTAGCCGGGACGGGGGTCGAAGCTTTCTTT.

In DNA form, the CDR3 reads TGTGCCAGCAGCTCCTACCCGACAGGGCAGGTGGAAGCTTTCTTT. Protein sequence: CASSSYPTGQVEAFF. The chain has TRBV5-5 and TRBJ1-1; 7 nucleotides match TRBD1. J lost 8 bases, V lost 3 bases, and 13 bases had no gene match. In germline, CDR1 is SGHKS, CDR2 YYEKEE (reference sequence). CDR3 length equals 15 residues.

Only one count was recorded for this clone. This sequence joins TRBV5-5 and TRBJ2-3; D may be TRBD2 (6 bases). Germline V gene lookup returns CDR1 SGHKS and CDR2 YYEKEE (reference sequence). The length of the CDR3 is 15 residues. Trimming removed 4 bases at V and 2 bases at J, with 14 bases between. The CDR3 here is CASSLGGTDTDTQYF. In DNA form, the CDR3 reads TGTGCCAGCAGCCTGGGGGGTACGGACACAGATACGCAGTATTTT.

The V and J genes are TRBV7-3 and TRBJ2-3; D is ambiguous. The V end was cut by 1 base, the J end by 4 bases, with 9 bases between. Germline V gene lookup returns CDR1 SGHTA and CDR2 FQGTGA. This CDR3 spans 14 amino acids. The CDR3 protein is CASSLKFAADTQYF. For the CDR3, the DNA is TGTGCCAGCAGCTTAAAGTTTGCGGCAGATACGCAGTATTTT.

This clone occurred once. The rearrangement links TRBV21-1 to TRBJ2-1; the D segment call TRBD2 is taken from the table without a DNA check. TRBV21-1 is flagged as a pseudogene. The CDR3 has 15 amino acids. The CDR3 reads CASSIPGGSYNEQFF. The CDR3 DNA sequence: TGTGCCAGCAGCATCCCGGGGGGATCCTACAATGAGCAGTTCTTC.

The V and J genes are TRBV5-1 and TRBJ1-2, with D perhaps TRBD1 (5 bases). This CDR3 has 13 amino acids. V lost 0 bases and J 7 bases, leaving 10 bases between the germline ends. Germline values: CDR1 SGHRS, CDR2 YFSETQ. CDR3 sequence: CASSLAGLGGYTF. The CDR3 coding sequence is TGCGCCAGCAGCTTGGCAGGGTTGGGTGGCTACACCTTC.

J is TRBJ1-1 and V is TRBV5-1, with a weak D call TRBD1 (5 bases). Trimming shortened V by 0 bases and J by 5 bases, and 14 bases separated the two germline ends. CDR1 and CDR2 (germline): SGHRS, YFSETQ. This CDR3 contains 15 residues. The CDR3 coding sequence is TGCGCCAGCAGCTTGGTCGGTCAGGGAGGGACTGAAGCTTTCTTT. This translates into CASSLVGQGGTEAFF.

V is TRBV5-6 and J is TRBJ2-1, with TRBD1 matching 9 bases. V gave up 1 base and J gave up 6 bases; unmatched junction bases: 5. Germline V gives CDR1 SGHDT, CDR2 YYEEEE. This CDR3 has 15 amino acids. The CDR3 region has the DNA TGTGCCAGCAGCTTGACCGGGACAGGGAGCAATGAGCAGTTCTTC. It codes for CASSLTGTGSNEQFF.

The rearrangement uses TRBV10-1 and TRBJ1-4; 8 bases line up with TRBD1. Germline CDR1 and CDR2: WNHNN and SYGVQD (reference sequence). V shed 8 bases and J 8 bases; nucleotides not matched to a gene: 19. The CDR3 is 17 amino acids. The CDR3 loop reads CASRGAQGGFKEEKLFF. The CDR3 bases are TGCGCCAGCCGAGGGGCACAGGGGGGGTTTAAAGAGGAAAAACTGTTTTTT.

The chain links TRBV5-1 to TRBJ1-1; 8 positions match TRBD1. Trimming cost V 2 bases and J 0 bases; bases outside gene matches: 3. The CDR3 extends over 15 amino acids. The germline V gene has CDR1 SGHRS and CDR2 YFSETQ. In nucleotides, the CDR3 is TGCGCCAGCAGCTTCGGGGACAGGTTGAACACTGAAGCTTTCTTT. It translates to CASSFGDRLNTEAFF.

This clone was seen a single time. The rearrangement joins TRBV10-3 to TRBJ1-1; TRBD1 matches 10 bases. CDR3 length: 17 residues. V lost 5 bases and J lost 2; bases outside the gene matches: 11. Germline CDR1 reads ENHRY; CDR2 reads SYGVKD. For the CDR3, the DNA is TGTGCCATCAGTATTCACGCCCGGGACAGGGGTAACACTGAAGCTTTCTTT. The encoded protein is CAISIHARDRGNTEAFF.